The next 16 T cell receptor beta chains were all read from a single sample in a study of cytomegalovirus exposure and HLA in healthy donors. 13 Jbeta primers and 60 Vbeta primers were used for the PCR. Clones were read by immunoSEQ multiplex PCR, and TCRdb kept only the in-frame ones, dropping some. This table holds 200,000 to 250,000 clones, about two thirds found once. The material sequenced was PBMCs. The receptors derive from a middle-aged man in good health and CMV-seropositive.

This clone turned up a few times. This chain links TRBV4-2 with TRBJ1-2; 8 bases line up with TRBD1. Trimming removed 2 bases from V and 5 bases from J; junction bases left unmatched: 13. Germline lookup yields CDR1 LGHNA and CDR2 YNFKEQ. CDR3 length: 17 amino acids. CDR3 residues: CASSQTERQGLIYGYTF. For the CDR3, the DNA is TGTGCCAGCAGCCAAACTGAGAGACAGGGGCTAATTTATGGCTACACCTTC.

The chain uses TRBV19 and TRBJ2-3; D possibly corresponds to TRBD2 (7 bases). The germline CDR1 and CDR2 sequences are LNHDA and SQIVND (reference sequence). Trimming shortened V by 3 bases and J by 2 bases, and 24 bases separated the two germline ends. The CDR3 spans 19 residues. Written as DNA, the CDR3 is TGTGCCAGTAGTATGGGGGGGCTCGCGACTCAAGATACCACAGATACGCAGTATTTT. Translated, it gives CASSMGGLATQDTTDTQYF.

This clone was observed a single time. V gene TRBV7-8 combines with J gene TRBJ2-7; 8 bases line up with TRBD2. The CDR3 is 15 amino acids. V shed 6 bases and J 3 bases; nucleotides not matched to a gene: 10. In germline, CDR1 is SGHVS, CDR2 FQNEAQ. The CDR3: CASRTRGGGIYEQYF. Written as DNA, the CDR3 is TGTGCCAGCAGGACCCGGGGCGGGGGGATCTACGAGCAGTACTTC.

This clone occurred a few times. The chain joins TRBV7-9 to TRBJ1-2; D is perhaps TRBD1 (5 bases). Trimming took 3 bases from V and 6 from J, leaving 11 bases between them. The CDR3 is 13 residues long. The V gene's germline CDR1 is SEHNR and CDR2 FQNEAQ (reference sequence). The CDR3 nucleotides read TGTGCCAGCAGCTTCGGCAGGGCGGATGGCTACACCTTC. Its translation is CASSFGRADGYTF. Full variable domain (rest looked up from reference TRBV7-9 and TRBJ1-2): DTGVSQNPRHKITKRGQNVTFRCDPISEHNRLYWYRQTLGQGPEFLTYFQNEAQLEKSRLLSDRFSAERPKGSFSTLEIQRTEQGDSAMYLCASSFGRADGYTFGSGTRLTVV.

This clone was seen a handful of times. The chain is built from TRBV6-5 and TRBJ2-1, with 7 bases aligning to TRBD1. The CDR3 covers 15 residues. V shed 6 bases and J 11 bases; nucleotides not matched to a gene: 16. In germline, CDR1 is MNHEY, CDR2 SVGAGI. The CDR3 DNA is TGTGCCAGCAGCCACTATCCGGGACAGACGGTAAAGCAGTTCTTC. It specifies CASSHYPGQTVKQFF.

The chain couples TRBV5-6 to TRBJ2-5, with D perhaps TRBD1 (7 bases). Germline CDR1 SGHDT, CDR2 YYEEEE. This CDR3 has 18 amino acids. Trimming stripped 0 bases from V and 2 bases from J, with 20 bases between. Written as DNA, the CDR3 is TGTGCCAGCAGCTTGGCATTGACAGGGACCGGAGGGCAAGAGACCCAGTACTTC. This encodes CASSLALTGTGGQETQYF.

The chain joins TRBV7-2 to TRBJ2-7; TRBD1 agrees at 7 bases. Per germline, CDR1 SGHTA and CDR2 FQGNSA. The CDR3 consists of 18 residues. The V segment lost 4 bases and the J segment 3 bases; nucleotides outside the gene matches: 18. The DNA for the CDR3 is TGTGCCAGCAGCTGGAGAGGGGGACCGGGACAGAGCAGCTACGAGCAGTACTTC. Its translation: CASSWRGGPGQSSYEQYF.

The J gene is TRBJ2-7, the V gene TRBV4-1; 11 bases fit TRBD2. This CDR3 has 17 residues. The germline V gene encodes CDR1 MGHRA and CDR2 YSYEKL. V lost 6 bases, J lost 1 base, and 11 bases stayed unmatched. In nucleotides, the CDR3 is TGCGCCAGCAGTCCCCAACCCCTAGCGGGGGGTTCCTACGAGCAGTACTTC. Protein: CASSPQPLAGGSYEQYF.

This clone has only a few counts. The rearrangement joins TRBV7-8 to TRBJ2-1; D is perhaps TRBD2 (6 bases). The V gene lost 11 bases and the J gene lost 6 bases, with 17 bases spanning the gap. Per the germline V gene, CDR1 is SGHVS and CDR2 is FQNEAQ. The CDR3 length is 13 residues. CDR3 DNA: TGTGCCGGCGGTGGTGGGGGGATCAATGAGCAGTTCTTC. Amino acid sequence: CAGGGGGINEQFF.

This clone was recorded once. The chain recombines TRBV6-5 with TRBJ2-1, with D possibly matching TRBD2 (5 bases). Germline CDR1 MNHEY, CDR2 SVGAGI. The CDR3 loop spans 12 amino acids. V lost 8 bases, J lost 2 bases, and 7 bases lay in between. The CDR3 sequence is CASASPYNEQFF. CDR3 nucleotides: TGTGCCAGCGCTAGCCCCTACAATGAGCAGTTCTTC.

The chain carries TRBV6-5 and TRBJ1-2; TRBD1 is a possible D gene (6 bases). The CDR3 is made up of 12 amino acids. Trimming cost V 5 bases and J 8 bases, with 12 bases left between them. Germline V CDR1 and CDR2: MNHEY, SVGAGI. The CDR3 sequence: CASSAGVGGYTF. The DNA of the CDR3 is TGTGCCAGCAGTGCAGGGGTGGGGGGCTACACCTTC.

This rearrangement joins TRBV27 to TRBJ2-2; TRBD1 might be the D (6 bases). This CDR3 is built from 16 residues. The germline V gene has CDR1 MNHEY and CDR2 SMNVEV (reference sequence). Trimming cost V 5 bases and J 4 bases, with 17 bases left between them. CDR3 in amino acids: CASSLTGGRITGELFF. For the CDR3, the DNA is TGTGCCAGCAGTCTGACAGGTGGAAGGATCACCGGGGAGCTGTTTTTT.

The gene calls are TRBV4-1 and TRBJ2-3; 10 positions match TRBD2. In germline, CDR1 is MGHRA, CDR2 YSYEKL. Trimming took 4 bases from V and 4 from J; bases not matched to a gene: 11. CDR3 length equals 17 residues. CDR3 DNA sequence: TGCGCCAGCAGCCCAATCCCTCTACTAGCGGGGTCAGATACGCAGTATTTT. The encoded protein is CASSPIPLLAGSDTQYF.

This clone was observed a single time. This chain joins TRBV6-5 and TRBJ1-2; 10 nucleotides line up with TRBD1. The CDR3 sequence is 14 residues long. Germline V CDR1 and CDR2: MNHEY, SVGAGI. Trimming cost V 6 bases and J 5 bases; bases outside gene matches: 6. CDR3 bases: TGTGCCAGCAGGGGACAGGGGCAAGGATATGGCTACACCTTC. Encoded protein: CASRGQGQGYGYTF.

The chain carries TRBV28 and TRBJ2-7; D might be TRBD2 (6 bases). There are 14 residues in the CDR3. Germline values: CDR1 MDHEN, CDR2 SYDVKM. Trimming took off 7 bases at V and 2 bases at J, with 15 bases between the two ends. CDR3 residues: CASIPGGVTYEQYF. The CDR3 DNA sequence: TGTGCCAGCATCCCGGGCGGGGTAACCTACGAGCAGTACTTC.

The chain employs TRBV2 and TRBJ2-3, with D unclear. Germline V CDR1 and CDR2: SNHLY, FYNNEI. The CDR3 spans 13 residues. Trimming took off 4 bases at V and 6 bases at J, with 11 bases between the two ends. The CDR3 region has the DNA TGTGCCAGCAGTGGAATAGCTTCTGATACGCAGTATTTT. Amino acids: CASSGIASDTQYF. Using reference TRBV2 and TRBJ2-3 for the parts outside the CDR3, the full variable domain is EPEVTQTPSHQVTQMGQEVILRCVPISNHLYFYWYRQILGQKVEFLVSFYNNEISEKSEIFDDQFSVERPDGSNFTLKIRSTKLEDSAMYFCASSGIASDTQYFGPGTRLTVL.